This T cell receptor (beta chain) was found in a study of regulatory T cells in long-lasting Graves disease. Findings of the study overall: Because few samples were included, accuracy may have been lower.

As for time point: newly diagnosed GD, antithyroid drugs for less than 3 months. After RNA was extracted from PBMCs, the TCR library was made from it. The CDR3 contains 12 residues. V shed 4 bases and J shed 8 bases, with 11 bases lying between them. HTBI primers from iRepertoire and Arm-PCR of CDR3 regions yielded the TCR beta libraries. One entry per CDR3 protein, called by TCRdb with MiXCR from the multiplex PCR reads. This sample carries about 220,000 distinct CDR3 sequences, 15% to 20% of them seen once, and the ten largest clones take approximately 12%. This clonotype was detected ten times or more. Its specificity is unknown. These same data were also listed under a study on T cells in Graves' hyperthyroidism and ophthalmopathy.

The source was peripheral blood mononuclear cells (PBMCs), collected at new diagnosis, from a patient treated with antithyroid drugs. This receptor was taken from a woman younger than 45 with Graves disease. V is TRBV12-3 or TRBV12-4 and J is TRBJ1-2; D remains ambiguous. CDR3 sequence reads: CASSSGGGGYTF. The CDR3, as DNA: TGTGCCAGCAGTTCCGGTGGCGGGGGCTACACCTTC.